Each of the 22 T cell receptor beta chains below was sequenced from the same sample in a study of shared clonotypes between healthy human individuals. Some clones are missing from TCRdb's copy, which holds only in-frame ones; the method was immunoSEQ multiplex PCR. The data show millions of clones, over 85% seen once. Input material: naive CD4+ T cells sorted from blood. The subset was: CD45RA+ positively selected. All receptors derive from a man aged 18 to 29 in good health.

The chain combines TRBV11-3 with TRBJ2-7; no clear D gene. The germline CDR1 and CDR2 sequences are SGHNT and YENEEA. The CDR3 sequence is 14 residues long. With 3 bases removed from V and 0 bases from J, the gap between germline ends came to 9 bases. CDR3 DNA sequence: TGTGCCAGCAGCTTTCGTGGGGACTCCTACGAGCAGTACTTC. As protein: CASSFRGDSYEQYF.

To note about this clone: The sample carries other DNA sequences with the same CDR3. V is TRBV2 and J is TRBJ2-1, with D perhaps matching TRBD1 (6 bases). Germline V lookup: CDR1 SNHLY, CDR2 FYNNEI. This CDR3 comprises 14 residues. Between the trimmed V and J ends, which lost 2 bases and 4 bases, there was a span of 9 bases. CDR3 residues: CASSETGPYNEQFF. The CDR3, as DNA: TGTGCCAGCAGTGAAACAGGGCCGTACAATGAGCAGTTCTTC.

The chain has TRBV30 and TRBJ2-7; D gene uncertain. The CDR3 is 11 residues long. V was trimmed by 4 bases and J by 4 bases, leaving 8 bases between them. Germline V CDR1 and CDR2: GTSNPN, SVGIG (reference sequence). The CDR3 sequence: CAWTQEYEQYF. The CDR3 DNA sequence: TGTGCCTGGACTCAGGAATACGAGCAGTACTTC. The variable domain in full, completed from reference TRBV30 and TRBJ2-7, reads SQTIHQWPATLVQPVGSPLSLECTVEGTSNPNLYWYRQAAGRGLQLLFYSVGIGQISSEVPQNLSASRPQDRQFILSSKKLLLSDSGFYLCAWTQEYEQYFGPGTRLTVT.

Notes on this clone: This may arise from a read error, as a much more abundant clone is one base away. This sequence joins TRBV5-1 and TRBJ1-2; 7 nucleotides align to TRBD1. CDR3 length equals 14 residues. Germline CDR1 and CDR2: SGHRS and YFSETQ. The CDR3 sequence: CASSSGQANCGYTF. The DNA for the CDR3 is TGCGCCAGCAGCTCCGGACAGGCCAACTGTGGCTACACCTTC.

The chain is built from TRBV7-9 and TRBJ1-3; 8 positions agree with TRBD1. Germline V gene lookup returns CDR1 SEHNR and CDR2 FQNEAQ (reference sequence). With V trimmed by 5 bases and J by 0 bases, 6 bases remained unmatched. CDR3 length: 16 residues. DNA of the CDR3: TGTGCCAGCAGCAGGGACAGGCGAAACTCTGGAAACACCATATATTTT. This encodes CASSRDRRNSGNTIYF.

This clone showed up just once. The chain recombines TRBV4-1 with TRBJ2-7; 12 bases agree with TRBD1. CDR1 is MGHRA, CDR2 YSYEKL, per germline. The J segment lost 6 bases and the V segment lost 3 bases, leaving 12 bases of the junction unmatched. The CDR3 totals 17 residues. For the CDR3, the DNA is TGCGCCAGCAGCCAGGGGTCGTTGGGACAGGGGGCGTCCGAGCAGTACTTC. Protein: CASSQGSLGQGASEQYF.

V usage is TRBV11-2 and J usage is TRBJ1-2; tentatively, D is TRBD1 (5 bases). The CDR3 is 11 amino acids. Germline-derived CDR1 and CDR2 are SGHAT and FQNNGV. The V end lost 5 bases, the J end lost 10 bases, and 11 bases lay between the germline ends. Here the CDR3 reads CASSRGVTYTF. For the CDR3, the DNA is TGTGCCAGCAGCAGAGGGGTTACCTACACCTTC.

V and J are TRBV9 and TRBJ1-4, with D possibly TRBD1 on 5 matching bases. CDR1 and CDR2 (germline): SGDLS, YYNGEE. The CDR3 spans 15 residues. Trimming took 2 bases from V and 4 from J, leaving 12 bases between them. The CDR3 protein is CASSVSGTFNEKLFF. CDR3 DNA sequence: TGTGCCAGCAGCGTTTCAGGGACCTTTAATGAAAAACTGTTTTTT.

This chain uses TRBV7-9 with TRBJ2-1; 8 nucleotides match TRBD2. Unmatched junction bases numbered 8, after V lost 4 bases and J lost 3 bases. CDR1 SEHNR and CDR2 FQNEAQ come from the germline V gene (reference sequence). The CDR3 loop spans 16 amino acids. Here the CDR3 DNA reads TGTGCCAGCAGCTCATTAGCGGGAAAGCACTACAATGAGCAGTTCTTC. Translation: CASSSLAGKHYNEQFF.

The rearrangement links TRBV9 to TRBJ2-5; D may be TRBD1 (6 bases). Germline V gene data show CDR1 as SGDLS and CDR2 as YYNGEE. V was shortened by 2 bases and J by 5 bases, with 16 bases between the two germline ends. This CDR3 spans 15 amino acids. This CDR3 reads CASSVHQGSGETQYF. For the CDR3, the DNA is TGTGCCAGCAGCGTTCATCAGGGGTCCGGGGAGACCCAGTACTTC.

The CDR3 region is CASSGTKGTEAFF. For the CDR3, the DNA is TGTGCCAGCAGTGGGACGAAGGGCACTGAAGCTTTCTTT. The chain couples TRBV6-1 to TRBJ1-1; D is unclear. Germline CDR1 reads MNHNS; CDR2 reads SASEGT. V gave up 4 bases and J gave up 4 bases, with 10 bases separating them. The CDR3 is 13 residues long.

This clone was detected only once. CDR3 DNA: TGTGCCAGCAGCCCCGACAGGGAGTACGAGCAGTACTTC. This translates into CASSPDREYEQYF. The V gene is TRBV7-8, the J gene TRBJ2-7; TRBD1 aligns across 7 bases. V lost 5 bases to trimming and J lost 4 bases; unmatched junction nucleotides: 5. CDR1 and CDR2 (germline): SGHVS, FQNEAQ. The CDR3 has 13 residues.

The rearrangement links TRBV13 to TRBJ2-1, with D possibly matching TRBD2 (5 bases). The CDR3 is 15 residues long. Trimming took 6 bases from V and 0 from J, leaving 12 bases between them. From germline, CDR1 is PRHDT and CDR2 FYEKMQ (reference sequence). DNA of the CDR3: TGTGCCAGCAGTCTAGAGGGCAACTCCTACAATGAGCAGTTCTTC. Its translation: CASSLEGNSYNEQFF.

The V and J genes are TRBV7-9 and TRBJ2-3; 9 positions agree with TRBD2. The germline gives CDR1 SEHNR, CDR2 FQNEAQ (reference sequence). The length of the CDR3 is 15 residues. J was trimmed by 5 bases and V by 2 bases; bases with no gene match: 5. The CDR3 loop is CASSLNAGGGDTQYF. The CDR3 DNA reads TGTGCCAGCAGCTTAAACGCGGGAGGGGGAGATACGCAGTATTTT. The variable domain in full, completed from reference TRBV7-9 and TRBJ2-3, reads DTGVSQNPRHKITKRGQNVTFRCDPISEHNRLYWYRQTLGQGPEFLTYFQNEAQLEKSRLLSDRFSAERPKGSFSTLEIQRTEQGDSAMYLCASSLNAGGGDTQYFGPGTRLTVL.

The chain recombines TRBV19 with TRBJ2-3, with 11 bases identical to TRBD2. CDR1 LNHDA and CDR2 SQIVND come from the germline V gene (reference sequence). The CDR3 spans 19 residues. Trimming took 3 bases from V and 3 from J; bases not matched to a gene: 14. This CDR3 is CASSISSGRFHSWTDTQYF. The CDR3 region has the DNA TGTGCCAGTAGTATTTCTAGCGGGAGGTTCCATTCTTGGACAGATACGCAGTATTTT.

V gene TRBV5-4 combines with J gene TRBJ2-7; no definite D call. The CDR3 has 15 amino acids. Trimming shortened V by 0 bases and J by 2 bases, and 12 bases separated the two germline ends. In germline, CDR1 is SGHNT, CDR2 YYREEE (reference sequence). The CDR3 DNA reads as TGTGCCAGCAGCTTGGGAATCGGTGGGGCCTACGAGCAGTACTTC. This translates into CASSLGIGGAYEQYF.

CDR3 protein: CASSGAGLSGNTIYF. The CDR3, as DNA: TGTGCCAGCAGTGGAGCAGGCCTCTCTGGAAACACCATATATTTT. This rearrangement joins TRBV6-1 to TRBJ1-3; D unclear. This CDR3 comprises 15 residues. CDR1 and CDR2 (germline): MNHNS, SASEGT. Between the trimmed V and J ends, which lost 4 bases and 0 bases, there was a span of 10 bases.

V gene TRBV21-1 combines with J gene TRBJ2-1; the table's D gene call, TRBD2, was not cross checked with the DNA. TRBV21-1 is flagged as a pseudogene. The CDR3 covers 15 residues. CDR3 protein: CASSKPAGSYNEQFF. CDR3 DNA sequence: TGTGCCAGCAGCAAACCGGCGGGGAGCTACAATGAGCAGTTCTTC.

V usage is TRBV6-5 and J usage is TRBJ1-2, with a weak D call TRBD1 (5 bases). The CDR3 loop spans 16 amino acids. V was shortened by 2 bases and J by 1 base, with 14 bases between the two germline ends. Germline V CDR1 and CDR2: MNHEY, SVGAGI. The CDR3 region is CASSYNPTVVNYGYTF. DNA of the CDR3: TGTGCCAGCAGTTACAATCCGACAGTGGTTAACTATGGCTACACCTTC.

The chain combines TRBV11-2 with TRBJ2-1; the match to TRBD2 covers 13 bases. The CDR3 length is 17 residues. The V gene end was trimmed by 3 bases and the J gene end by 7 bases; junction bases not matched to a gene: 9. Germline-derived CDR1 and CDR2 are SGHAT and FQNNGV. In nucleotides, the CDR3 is TGTGCCAGCAGCTTGCCACTAGCGGGAGGGCCATTTAATGAGCAGTTCTTC. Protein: CASSLPLAGGPFNEQFF.

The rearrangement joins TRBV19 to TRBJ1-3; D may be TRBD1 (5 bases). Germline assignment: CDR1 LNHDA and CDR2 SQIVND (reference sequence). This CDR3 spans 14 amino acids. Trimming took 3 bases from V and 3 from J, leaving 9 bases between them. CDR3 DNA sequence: TGTGCCAGTAGTATCCGGGGCGATGGAAACACCATATATTTT. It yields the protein CASSIRGDGNTIYF. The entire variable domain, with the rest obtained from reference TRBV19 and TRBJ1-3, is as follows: DGGITQSPKYLFRKEGQNVTLSCEQNLNHDAMYWYRQDPGQGLRLIYYSQIVNDFQKGDIAEGYSVSREKKESFPLTVTSAQKNPTAFYLCASSIRGDGNTIYFGEGSWLTVV.

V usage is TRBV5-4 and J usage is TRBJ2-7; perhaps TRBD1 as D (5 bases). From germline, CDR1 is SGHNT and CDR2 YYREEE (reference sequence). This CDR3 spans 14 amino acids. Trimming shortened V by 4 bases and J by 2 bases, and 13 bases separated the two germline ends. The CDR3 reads CASSPQGDPYEQYF. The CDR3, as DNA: TGTGCCAGCAGCCCCCAGGGTGACCCCTACGAGCAGTACTTC.